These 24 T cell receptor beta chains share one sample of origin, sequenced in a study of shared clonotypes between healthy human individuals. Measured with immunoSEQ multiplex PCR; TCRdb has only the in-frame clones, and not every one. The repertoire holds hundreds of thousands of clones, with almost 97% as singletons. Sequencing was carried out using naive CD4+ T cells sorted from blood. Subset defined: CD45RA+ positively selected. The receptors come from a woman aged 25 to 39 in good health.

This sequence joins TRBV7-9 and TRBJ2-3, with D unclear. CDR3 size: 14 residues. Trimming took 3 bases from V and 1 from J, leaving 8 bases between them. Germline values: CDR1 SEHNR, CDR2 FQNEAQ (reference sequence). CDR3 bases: TGTGCCAGCAGCTTTAAAGGTGGCACAGATACGCAGTATTTT. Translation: CASSFKGGTDTQYF.

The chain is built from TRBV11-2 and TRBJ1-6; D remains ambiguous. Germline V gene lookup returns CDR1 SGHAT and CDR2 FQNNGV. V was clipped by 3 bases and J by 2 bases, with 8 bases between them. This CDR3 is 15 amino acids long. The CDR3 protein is CASSFQDPYNSPLHF. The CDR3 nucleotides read TGTGCCAGCAGCTTCCAGGACCCCTATAATTCACCCCTCCACTTT.

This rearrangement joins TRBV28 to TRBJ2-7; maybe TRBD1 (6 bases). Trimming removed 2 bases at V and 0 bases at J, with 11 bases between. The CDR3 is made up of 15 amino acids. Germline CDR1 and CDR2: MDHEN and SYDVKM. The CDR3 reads CASSLRQGFSYEQYF. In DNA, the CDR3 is TGTGCCAGCAGTTTACGGCAGGGGTTCTCCTACGAGCAGTACTTC. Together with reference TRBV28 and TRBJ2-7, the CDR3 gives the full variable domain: DVKVTQSSRYLVKRTGEKVFLECVQDMDHENMFWYRQDPGLGLRLIYFSYDVKMKEKGDIPEGYSVSREKKERFSLILESASTNQTSMYLCASSLRQGFSYEQYFGPGTRLTVT.

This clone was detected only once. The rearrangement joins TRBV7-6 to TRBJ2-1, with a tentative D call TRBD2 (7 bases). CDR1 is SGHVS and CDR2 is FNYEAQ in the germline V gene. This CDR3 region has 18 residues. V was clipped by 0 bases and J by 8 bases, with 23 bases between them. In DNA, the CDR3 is TGTGCCAGCAGCTTAGCGAAGTGGGGAGGGGGTACGGGTTATGAGCAGTTCTTC. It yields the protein CASSLAKWGGGTGYEQFF.

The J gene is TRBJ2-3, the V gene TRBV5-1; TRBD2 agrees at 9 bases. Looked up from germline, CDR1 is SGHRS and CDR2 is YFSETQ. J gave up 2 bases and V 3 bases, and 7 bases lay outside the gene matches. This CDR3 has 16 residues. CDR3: CASSWTGTSTTDTQYF. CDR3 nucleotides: TGCGCCAGCAGCTGGACCGGGACTAGCACCACAGATACGCAGTATTTT.

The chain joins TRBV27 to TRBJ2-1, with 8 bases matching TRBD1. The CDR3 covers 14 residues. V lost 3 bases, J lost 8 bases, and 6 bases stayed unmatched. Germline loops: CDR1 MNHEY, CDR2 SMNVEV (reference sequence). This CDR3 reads CASSLLNRGDEQFF. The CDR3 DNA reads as TGTGCCAGCAGTTTGCTGAACAGGGGGGATGAGCAGTTCTTC.

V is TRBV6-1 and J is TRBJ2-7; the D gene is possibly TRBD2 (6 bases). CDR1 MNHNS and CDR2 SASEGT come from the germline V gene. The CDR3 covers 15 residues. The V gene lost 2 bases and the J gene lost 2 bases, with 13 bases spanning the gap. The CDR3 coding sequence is TGTGCCAGCAGTGAACCCGGGACTCTGACCTACGAGCAGTACTTC. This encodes CASSEPGTLTYEQYF.

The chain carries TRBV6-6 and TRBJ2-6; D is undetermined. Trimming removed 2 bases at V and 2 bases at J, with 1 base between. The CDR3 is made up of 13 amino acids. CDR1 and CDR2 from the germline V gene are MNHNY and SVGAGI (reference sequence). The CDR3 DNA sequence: TGTGCCAGCAGTTACACTGGGGCCAACGTCCTGACTTTC. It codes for CASSYTGANVLTF.

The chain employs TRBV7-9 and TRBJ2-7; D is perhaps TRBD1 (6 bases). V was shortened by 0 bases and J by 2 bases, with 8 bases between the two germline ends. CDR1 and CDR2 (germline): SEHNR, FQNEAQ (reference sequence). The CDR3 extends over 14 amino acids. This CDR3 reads CASSLAGGAYEQYF. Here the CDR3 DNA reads TGTGCCAGCAGCTTAGCAGGGGGTGCCTACGAGCAGTACTTC.

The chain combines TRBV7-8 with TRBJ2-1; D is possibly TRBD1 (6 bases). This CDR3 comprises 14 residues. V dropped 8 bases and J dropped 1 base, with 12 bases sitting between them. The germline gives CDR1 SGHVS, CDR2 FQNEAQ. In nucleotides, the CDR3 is TGTGCCAGCCAAGGGACACCATCCTACAATGAGCAGTTCTTC. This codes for CASQGTPSYNEQFF.

In DNA, the CDR3 is TGCGCCAGCAGCGTAATCGGCAATAGCGGGAGTGTCGGCAACTCCTACAATGAGCAGTTCTTC. Its translation: CASSVIGNSGSVGNSYNEQFF. The chain combines TRBV5-1 with TRBJ2-1; 9 bases fit TRBD2. V lost 4 bases and J lost 0; bases outside the gene matches: 20. Germline V gene sequence: CDR1 SGHRS, CDR2 YFSETQ. The CDR3 runs 21 residues.

CDR3 sequence reads: CASSPPRTPGRNTEAFF. The CDR3 nucleotides read TGTGCCAGCTCACCACCACGCACACCGGGGAGGAACACTGAAGCTTTCTTT. This chain uses TRBV18 with TRBJ1-1; D remains unclear. The CDR3 has 17 residues. Germline V lookup: CDR1 KGHSH, CDR2 LQKENI. The germline V and J ends were trimmed by 0 bases and 1 base, with 15 bases remaining between them. Complete variable domain (other parts from reference TRBV18 and TRBJ1-1): NAGVMQNPRHLVRRRGQEARLRCSPMKGHSHVYWYRQLPEEGLKFMVYLQKENIIDESGMPKERFSAEFPKEGPSILRIQQVVRGDSAAYFCASSPPRTPGRNTEAFFGQGTRLTVV.

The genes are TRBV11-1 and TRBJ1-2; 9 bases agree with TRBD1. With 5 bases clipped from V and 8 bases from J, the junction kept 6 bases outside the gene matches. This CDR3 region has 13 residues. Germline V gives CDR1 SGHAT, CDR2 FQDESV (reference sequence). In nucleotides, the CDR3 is TGTGCCAGCAGCCCTGGGACAGGGCCCGGCTACACCTTC. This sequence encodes CASSPGTGPGYTF.

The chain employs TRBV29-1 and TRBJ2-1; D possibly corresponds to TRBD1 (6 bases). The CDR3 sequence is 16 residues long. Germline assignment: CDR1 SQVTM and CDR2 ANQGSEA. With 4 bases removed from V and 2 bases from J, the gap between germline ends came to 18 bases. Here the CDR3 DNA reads TGCAGCGTTGGGGCACCCTCCAGGGGAGCCTACAATGAGCAGTTCTTC. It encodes CSVGAPSRGAYNEQFF.

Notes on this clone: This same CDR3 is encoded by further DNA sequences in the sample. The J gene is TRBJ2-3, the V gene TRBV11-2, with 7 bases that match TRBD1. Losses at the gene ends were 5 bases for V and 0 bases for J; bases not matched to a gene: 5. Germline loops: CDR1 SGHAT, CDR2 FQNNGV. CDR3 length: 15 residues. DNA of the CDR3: TGTGCCAGCAGCGGACGACAGGGTAGCACAGATACGCAGTATTTT. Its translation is CASSGRQGSTDTQYF.

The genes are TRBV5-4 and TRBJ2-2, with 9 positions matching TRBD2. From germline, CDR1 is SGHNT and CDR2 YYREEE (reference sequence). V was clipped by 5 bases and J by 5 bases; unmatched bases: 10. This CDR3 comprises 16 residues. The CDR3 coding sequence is TGTGCCAGCAGTCCCGCGGGAGGGCCTCAAACCGGGGAGCTGTTTTTT. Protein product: CASSPAGGPQTGELFF.

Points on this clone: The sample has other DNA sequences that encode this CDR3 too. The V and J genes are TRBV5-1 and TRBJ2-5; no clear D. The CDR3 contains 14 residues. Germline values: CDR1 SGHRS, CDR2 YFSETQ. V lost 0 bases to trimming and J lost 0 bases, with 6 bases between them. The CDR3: CASSLGGNQETQYF. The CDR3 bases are TGCGCCAGCAGCTTGGGGGGAAACCAAGAGACCCAGTACTTC.

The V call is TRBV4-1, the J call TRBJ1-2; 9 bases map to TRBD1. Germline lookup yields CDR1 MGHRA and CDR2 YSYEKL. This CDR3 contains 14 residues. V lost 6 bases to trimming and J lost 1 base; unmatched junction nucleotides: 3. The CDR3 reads CASRPDRGNYGYTF. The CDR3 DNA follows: TGCGCCAGCAGACCGGACAGGGGTAACTATGGCTACACCTTC.

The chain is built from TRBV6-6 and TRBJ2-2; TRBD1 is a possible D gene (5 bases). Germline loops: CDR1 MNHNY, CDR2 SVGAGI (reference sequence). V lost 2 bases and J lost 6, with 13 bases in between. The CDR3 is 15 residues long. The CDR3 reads CASSYARVVSGELFF. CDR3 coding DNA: TGTGCCAGCAGTTACGCCAGGGTCGTCTCCGGGGAGCTGTTTTTT.

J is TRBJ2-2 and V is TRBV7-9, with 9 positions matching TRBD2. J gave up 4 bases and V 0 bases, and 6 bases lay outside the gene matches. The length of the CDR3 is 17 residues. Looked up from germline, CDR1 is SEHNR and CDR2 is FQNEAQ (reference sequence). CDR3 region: CASSLALQREVTGELFF. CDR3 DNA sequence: TGTGCCAGCAGCTTAGCGCTTCAGCGGGAGGTCACCGGGGAGCTGTTTTTT.

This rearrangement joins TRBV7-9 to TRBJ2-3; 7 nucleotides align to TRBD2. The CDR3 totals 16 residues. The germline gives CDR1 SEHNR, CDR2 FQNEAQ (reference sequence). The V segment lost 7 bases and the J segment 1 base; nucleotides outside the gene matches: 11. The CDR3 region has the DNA TGTGCCAGCATCAACCGCCTTCGGGAGGGCACAGATACGCAGTATTTT. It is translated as CASINRLREGTDTQYF.

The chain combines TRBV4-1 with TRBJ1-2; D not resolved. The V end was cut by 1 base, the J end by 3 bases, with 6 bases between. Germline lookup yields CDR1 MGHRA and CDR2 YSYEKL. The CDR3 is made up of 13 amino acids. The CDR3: CASSQASDYGYTF. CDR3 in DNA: TGCGCCAGCAGCCAAGCCTCAGACTATGGCTACACCTTC.

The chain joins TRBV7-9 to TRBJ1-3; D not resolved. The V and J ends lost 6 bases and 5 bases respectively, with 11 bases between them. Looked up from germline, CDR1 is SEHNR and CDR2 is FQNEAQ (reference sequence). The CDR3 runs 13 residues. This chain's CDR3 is CASSSGARNTIYF. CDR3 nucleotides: TGTGCCAGCAGTTCAGGAGCCAGAAACACCATATATTTT.

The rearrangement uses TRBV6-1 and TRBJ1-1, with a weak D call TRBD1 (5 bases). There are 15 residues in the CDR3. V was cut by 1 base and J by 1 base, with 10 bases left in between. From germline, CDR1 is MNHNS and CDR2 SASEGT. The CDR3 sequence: CASSEGRGRNTEAFF. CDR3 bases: TGTGCCAGCAGTGAAGGGAGGGGCCGGAACACTGAAGCTTTCTTT.